This T cell receptor (beta chain) was identified during a study of early T cells in non-severe SARS-CoV-2 infection. This clonotype was seen a handful of times. TCRdb called the 5' RACE reads again in MiXCR, with one record for every CDR3 protein. The top ten hold just under 5% of the sample, which has under 70,000 distinct CDR3 sequences, about 4.9% seen once. J gave up 4 bases and V 6 bases, and 11 bases lay outside the gene matches. CDR3 length: 16 residues. Germline-derived CDR1 and CDR2 are MGHRA and YSYEKL. The sequenced material came from whole blood. V and J are TRBV4-1 and TRBJ2-4; 8 bases map to TRBD1. The source of this sequence is an adult who was a healthcare worker with PCR-confirmed SARS-CoV-2 infection or an uninfected control (not recorded which). The CDR3 DNA sequence: TGCGCCAGCAGTGCAATATGGGACAGGCGAAAAAACATTCAGTACTTC. Its protein is CASSAIWDRRKNIQYF.